This T cell receptor (beta chain) was captured in a study of CD8 T cells in ankylosing spondylitis. CDR1 and CDR2 (germline): SGDLS, YYNGEE. This CDR3 spans 15 amino acids. V lost 2 bases to trimming and J lost 4 bases; unmatched junction nucleotides: 5. This clonotype was seen only a few times. TCRdb re-analysed the 5' RACE reads in MiXCR, keeping a single row per CDR3 protein. The data hold some 150,000 distinct CDR3 sequences, with around 10% observed a single time. The clonotype comes from a female donor with ankylosing spondylitis or in good health (not recorded which). The V call is TRBV9, the J call TRBJ2-1; 8 bases fit TRBD2. The source material was blood, either unsorted or a sorted T cell fraction (not recorded which). The CDR3 here is CASSVDGGAYNEQFF. CDR3 in DNA: TGTGCCAGCAGCGTTGACGGGGGGGCGTACAATGAGCAGTTCTTC.